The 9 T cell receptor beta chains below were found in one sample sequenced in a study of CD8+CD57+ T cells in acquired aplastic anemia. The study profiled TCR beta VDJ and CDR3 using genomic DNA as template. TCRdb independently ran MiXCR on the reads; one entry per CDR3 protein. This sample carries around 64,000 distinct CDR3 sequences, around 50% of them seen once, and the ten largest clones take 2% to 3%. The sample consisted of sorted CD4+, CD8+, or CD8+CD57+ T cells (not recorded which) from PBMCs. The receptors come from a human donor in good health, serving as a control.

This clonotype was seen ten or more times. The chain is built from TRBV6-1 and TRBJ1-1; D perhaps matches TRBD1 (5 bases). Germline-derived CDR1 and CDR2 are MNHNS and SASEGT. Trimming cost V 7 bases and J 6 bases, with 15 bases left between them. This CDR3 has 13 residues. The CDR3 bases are TGTGCCAGCAACATTAAGGGACGGGCTGAAGCTTTCTTT. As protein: CASNIKGRAEAFF.

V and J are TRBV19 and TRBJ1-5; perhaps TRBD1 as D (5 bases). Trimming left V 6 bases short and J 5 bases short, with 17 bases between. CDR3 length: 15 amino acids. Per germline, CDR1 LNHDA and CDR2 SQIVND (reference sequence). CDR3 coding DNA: TGTGCCAGTAGGACAGCATCCGACAGCTATCAGCCCCAGCATTTT. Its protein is CASRTASDSYQPQHF.

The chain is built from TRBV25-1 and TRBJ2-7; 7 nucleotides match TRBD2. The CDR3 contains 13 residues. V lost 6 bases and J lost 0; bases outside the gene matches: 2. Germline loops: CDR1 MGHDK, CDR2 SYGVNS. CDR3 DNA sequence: TGTGCCAGCAGCGGCGGGAGCTCCTACGAGCAGTACTTC. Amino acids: CASSGGSSYEQYF.

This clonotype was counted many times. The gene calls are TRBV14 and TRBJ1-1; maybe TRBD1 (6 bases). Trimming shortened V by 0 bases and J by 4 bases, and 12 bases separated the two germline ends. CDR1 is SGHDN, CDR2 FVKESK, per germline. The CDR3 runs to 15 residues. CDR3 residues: CASSQDQGWSTEAFF. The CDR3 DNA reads TGTGCCAGCAGCCAAGATCAGGGGTGGAGCACTGAAGCTTTCTTT. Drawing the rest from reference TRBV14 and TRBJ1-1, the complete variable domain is EAGVTQFPSHSVIEKGQTVTLRCDPISGHDNLYWYRRVMGKEIKFLLHFVKESKQDESGMPNNRFLAERTGGTYSTLKVQPAELEDSGVYFCASSQDQGWSTEAFFGQGTRLTVV.

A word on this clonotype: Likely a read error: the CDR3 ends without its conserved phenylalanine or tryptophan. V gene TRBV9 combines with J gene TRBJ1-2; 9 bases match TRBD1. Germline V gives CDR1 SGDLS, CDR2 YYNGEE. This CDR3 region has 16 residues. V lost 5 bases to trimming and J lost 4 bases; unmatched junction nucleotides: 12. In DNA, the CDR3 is TGTGCCAGCAGACCCCGGGACAGGGTTGCCAGCTATGGCTACACCCTC. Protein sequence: CASRPRDRVASYGYTL.

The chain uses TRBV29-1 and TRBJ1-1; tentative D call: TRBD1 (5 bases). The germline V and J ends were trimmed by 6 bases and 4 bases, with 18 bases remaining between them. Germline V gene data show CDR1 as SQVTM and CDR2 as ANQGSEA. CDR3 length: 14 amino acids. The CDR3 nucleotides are TGCAGCGTCGTGTCTTTGGGGCACGGCACTGAAGCTTTCTTT. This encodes CSVVSLGHGTEAFF.

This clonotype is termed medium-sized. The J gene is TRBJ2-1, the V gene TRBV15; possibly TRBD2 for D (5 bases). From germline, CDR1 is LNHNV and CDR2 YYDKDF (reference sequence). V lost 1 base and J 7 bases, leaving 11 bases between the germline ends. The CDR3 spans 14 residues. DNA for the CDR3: TGTGCCACCAGCAGAGGAGGCTGGGAGAATGAGCAGTTCTTC. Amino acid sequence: CATSRGGWENEQFF.

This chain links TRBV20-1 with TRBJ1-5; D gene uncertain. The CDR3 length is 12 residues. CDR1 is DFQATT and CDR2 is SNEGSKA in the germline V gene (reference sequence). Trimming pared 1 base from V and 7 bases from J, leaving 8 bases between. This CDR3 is CSARAGNQPQHF. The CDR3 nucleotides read TGCAGTGCTAGAGCAGGTAACCAGCCCCAGCATTTT.

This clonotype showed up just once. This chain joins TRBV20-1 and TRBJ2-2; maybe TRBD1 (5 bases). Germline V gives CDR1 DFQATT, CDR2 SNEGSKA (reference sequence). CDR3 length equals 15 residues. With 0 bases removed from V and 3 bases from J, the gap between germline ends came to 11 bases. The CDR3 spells CSARDYETDTGELFF. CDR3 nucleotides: TGCAGTGCTAGAGATTACGAGACAGACACCGGGGAGCTGTTTTTT.